These 20 T cell receptor beta chains were sequenced from one sample in a study of T and B cells in COVID-19 patients. TRB rearrangements were amplified by multiplex PCR with BIOMED2 TRB-A/B primers. TCRdb fed the multiplex PCR reads into MiXCR, producing one record per CDR3 protein. In the table there are 18,000 or so distinct CDR3 sequences, around a third of which are singletons. TRB was amplified from about 240-490 ng of blood genomic DNA. Sample: blood. These receptors came from a human donor with active COVID-19.

This clonotype is medium-sized by share. This chain connects TRBV11-1 to TRBJ2-1; D may correspond to TRBD1 or TRBD2 (5 bases each). CDR3 length: 14 residues. The V and J ends lost 1 base and 8 bases respectively, with 12 bases between them. Germline CDR1 reads SGHAT; CDR2 reads FQDESV (reference sequence). The CDR3 sequence: CASSLGAVGDEQFF. As DNA, the CDR3 is TGTGCCAGCAGCTTAGGTGCCGTGGGGGATGAGCAGTTCTTC.

The rearrangement links TRBV18 to TRBJ2-2, with D uncertain. In germline, CDR1 is KGHSH, CDR2 LQKENI. V was cut by 0 bases and J by 4 bases, with 12 bases left in between. CDR3 length: 16 residues. This CDR3 reads CASSPPAWLSTGELFF. CDR3 sequence (DNA): TGTGCCAGCTCACCACCGGCTTGGCTAAGCACCGGGGAGCTGTTTTTT.

In its sample, this clonotype ranks as medium-sized. This chain joins TRBV19 and TRBJ2-2, with D unclear. This CDR3 spans 15 amino acids. From germline, CDR1 is LNHDA and CDR2 SQIVND (reference sequence). Trimming pared 5 bases from V and 2 bases from J, leaving 12 bases between. The DNA of the CDR3 is TGTGCCAGTAGTGTGGCCTGGCTAAACACCGGGGAGCTGTTTTTT. Encoded protein: CASSVAWLNTGELFF.

The rearrangement links TRBV5-5 to TRBJ2-7; TRBD1 matches 9 bases. The CDR3 length is 16 residues. CDR1 SGHKS and CDR2 YYEKEE come from the germline V gene (reference sequence). The junction had 7 bases not matched to a gene; V was cut back by 1 base and J by 2 bases. CDR3: CASSLRPGQGTYEQYV. The DNA for the CDR3 is TGTGCCAGCAGCTTGCGTCCGGGACAGGGAACCTACGAGCAGTACGTC.

V is TRBV10-2 and J is TRBJ2-1, with 8 bases that match TRBD2. V dropped 6 bases and J dropped 0; count of bases not matched to a gene: 16. The CDR3 runs 19 residues. CDR1 is WSHSY, CDR2 SAAADI, per germline. This chain's CDR3 is CASSGWQGPAGDSYNEQFF. The CDR3 DNA reads TGCGCCAGCAGCGGTTGGCAAGGGCCAGCGGGGGACTCCTACAATGAGCAGTTCTTC.

The CDR3 here is CASRNTGGGEKLFF. CDR3 DNA: TGTGCCAGCAGGAATACAGGGGGGGGTGAAAAACTGTTTTTT. The chain is built from TRBV6-1 and TRBJ1-4; 8 bases line up with TRBD1. This CDR3 region has 14 residues. From germline, CDR1 is MNHNS and CDR2 SASEGT. V gave up 6 bases and J gave up 7 bases; unmatched junction bases: 7.

The V call is TRBV6-5, the J call TRBJ2-7; TRBD1 matches 10 bases. Germline CDR1 reads MNHEY; CDR2 reads SVGAGI. There are 17 residues in the CDR3. The V gene end was trimmed by 2 bases and the J gene end by 2 bases; junction bases not matched to a gene: 9. The chain's CDR3 is CASSYVFTGTGAYEQYF. The CDR3 bases are TGTGCCAGCAGTTACGTCTTTACCGGGACAGGGGCCTACGAGCAGTACTTC.

The V gene is TRBV12-3 or TRBV12-4, the J gene TRBJ2-5, with D possibly being TRBD2 (5 bases). CDR3 length: 12 amino acids. The V and J ends lost 6 bases and 5 bases respectively, with 10 bases between them. The CDR3 region has the DNA TGTGCCAGCAGAGACTCGGGGGAGACCCAGTACTTC. This gives the protein CASRDSGETQYF.

The rearrangement links TRBV25-1 to TRBJ1-3; TRBD1 is a possible D gene (5 bases). Trimming cost V 6 bases and J 2 bases, with 14 bases left between them. CDR1 MGHDK and CDR2 SYGVNS come from the germline V gene. The CDR3 loop spans 15 amino acids. CDR3 in amino acids: CASSVGPGPGNTIYF. The CDR3 DNA sequence: TGTGCCAGCAGCGTCGGTCCGGGGCCTGGAAACACCATATATTTT.

This clonotype has just a few counts. The CDR3: CASGLAGFQDTQYF. CDR3 nucleotides: TGTGCCAGTGGACTAGCGGGGTTTCAAGATACGCAGTATTTT. The gene calls are TRBV13 and TRBJ2-3, with TRBD2 matching over 12 bases. The CDR3 runs to 14 residues. Per the germline V gene, CDR1 is PRHDT and CDR2 is FYEKMQ (reference sequence). V lost 9 bases to trimming and J lost 5 bases; unmatched junction nucleotides: 6.

The rearrangement joins TRBV7-6 to TRBJ1-2, with D possibly matching TRBD1 (6 bases). V shed 5 bases and J shed 7 bases, with 20 bases lying between them. The length of the CDR3 is 15 residues. CDR1 is SGHVS and CDR2 is FNYEAQ in the germline V gene. The CDR3 region is CASSQPGAGLGGYTF. The CDR3 nucleotides read TGTGCCAGCAGCCAACCAGGGGCAGGGTTGGGTGGCTACACCTTC.

In its sample, this clonotype was seen many times. The gene calls are TRBV6-5 and TRBJ2-1, with TRBD2 matching over 9 bases. Germline-derived CDR1 and CDR2 are MNHEY and SVGAGI. This CDR3 has 16 residues. Trimming at V came to 0 bases and at J to 6 bases, leaving 6 bases not matched to a gene. CDR3 sequence: CASSYSGGGAANEQFF. The CDR3, as DNA: TGTGCCAGCAGTTACTCGGGCGGGGGGGCGGCCAATGAGCAGTTCTTC.

In its sample, this clonotype was seen many times. As DNA, the CDR3 is TGTGCCAGCAGTGACGGGCAGAATTCACCCCTCCACTTT. Translating it yields CASSDGQNSPLHF. J is TRBJ1-6 and V is TRBV6-1; D ambiguous. Germline V gives CDR1 MNHNS, CDR2 SASEGT. CDR3 length equals 13 residues. Trimming cost V 3 bases and J 7 bases, with 7 bases left between them.

This chain connects TRBV27 to TRBJ2-3; 12 positions agree with TRBD2. The trim removed 6 bases at V and 2 bases at J, leaving 12 bases unmatched. The CDR3 runs to 18 residues. Germline lookup yields CDR1 MNHEY and CDR2 SMNVEV (reference sequence). The CDR3 here is CASSRLAGAVSYTDTQYF. The CDR3 coding sequence is TGTGCCAGCAGCCGACTAGCGGGGGCCGTATCCTACACAGATACGCAGTATTTT.

The V and J genes are TRBV14 and TRBJ2-7; tentative D call: TRBD2 (7 bases). CDR3 length: 15 amino acids. The V end was cut by 3 bases, the J end by 1 base, with 13 bases between. Per germline, CDR1 SGHDN and CDR2 FVKESK. The CDR3 sequence: CASSQGGAGSYEQYV. In nucleotides, the CDR3 is TGTGCCAGCAGCCAGGGGGGGGCAGGGTCCTACGAGCAGTACGTC.

This clonotype has at least ten counts. The V and J genes are TRBV6-5 and TRBJ2-1, with 7 bases aligning to TRBD1. The CDR3 length is 15 residues. The ends lost 5 bases at V and 3 bases at J; junction bases unmatched: 7. Germline V gene sequence: CDR1 MNHEY, CDR2 SVGAGI. The CDR3 region has the DNA TGTGCCAGCAGTCCGACAGGGCCAAACTACAATGAGCAGTTCTTC. Translated: CASSPTGPNYNEQFF.

The V call is TRBV21-1, the J call TRBJ2-1. TRBV21-1 has pseudogene status. The CDR3 is 10 amino acids. In DNA form, the CDR3 reads TGTGCCAGCAAAAAGACAGAGCAGTTCTTC. It codes for CASKKTEQFF.

This chain connects TRBV6-5 to TRBJ2-3, with 8 bases fitting TRBD1. The germline CDR1 and CDR2 sequences are MNHEY and SVGAGI. V was clipped by 7 bases and J by 0 bases; unmatched bases: 6. This CDR3 spans 15 amino acids. The CDR3 sequence: CASIPDRASTDTQYF. The CDR3 DNA reads TGTGCCAGCATTCCGGACAGGGCGAGCACAGATACGCAGTATTTT.

The CDR3 coding sequence is TGTGCCAGCAGCGTAGCGGATTTAGCGATCACAGGGATGAGGGAAAAACTGTTTTTT. Encoded protein: CASSVADLAITGMREKLFF. This chain links TRBV9 with TRBJ1-4, with a weak D call TRBD1 (6 bases). V was pared by 0 bases and J by 8 bases, with 26 bases between. The CDR3 is 19 amino acids. Germline lookup yields CDR1 SGDLS and CDR2 YYNGEE.

V gene TRBV28 combines with J gene TRBJ2-7, with 7 bases lining up with TRBD1. V lost 5 bases and J lost 1; bases outside the gene matches: 5. The CDR3 sequence is 14 residues long. The germline V gene has CDR1 MDHEN and CDR2 SYDVKM. As DNA, the CDR3 is TGTGCCAGCAGTCGGGACAGCCGATCCTACGAGCAGTACGTC. Amino acid sequence: CASSRDSRSYEQYV.